Reported below is one T cell receptor (beta chain). V lost 5 bases to trimming and J lost 6 bases; unmatched junction nucleotides: 2. CDR1 is SGHVS, CDR2 FQNEAQ, per germline. This CDR3 comprises 14 residues. The entry originates in a study of blood T cell repertoires in COVID-19. Some clones are missing from TCRdb's copy, which holds only in-frame ones; the method was immunoSEQ multiplex PCR. The table has tens of thousands of clones, 87% seen once. The chain couples TRBV7-8 to TRBJ2-2; 11 nucleotides line up with TRBD2. The clonotype originates from a human donor in a cohort sampled during active COVID-19. Sample: peripheral blood. The CDR3 region is CASSTGLAAGELFF. The CDR3 region has the DNA TGTGCCAGCAGCACGGGACTAGCGGCCGGGGAGCTGTTTTTT. The whole variable domain, remainder taken from reference TRBV7-8 and TRBJ2-2, is GAGVSQSPRYKVAKRGQDVALRCDPISGHVSLFWYQQALGQGPEFLTYFQNEAQLDKSGLPSDRFFAERPEGSVSTLKIQRTQQEDSAVYLCASSTGLAAGELFFGEGSRLTVL.